The next 4 T cell receptor beta chains were all read from a single sample in a study of identical twins. TCRdb passed the 5' RACE reads through MiXCR, listing each CDR3 protein once. Of hundreds of thousands of distinct CDR3 sequences listed, 8.6% are singletons. The sample was also reused in another study, on yellow fever vaccine responses in identical twins.

Sequencing was carried out using PBMCs. Source of these receptors: a woman under 30 in good health.

This clonotype is medium-sized by share. This chain uses TRBV4-2 with TRBJ2-1; 8 bases match TRBD1. The ends lost 2 bases at V and 6 bases at J; junction bases unmatched: 6. The CDR3 runs to 15 residues. Germline V gene data show CDR1 as LGHNA and CDR2 as YNFKEQ. The CDR3 here is CASSQNRGSSNEQFF. DNA for the CDR3: TGTGCCAGCAGCCAAAACAGGGGGAGCTCCAATGAGCAGTTCTTC.

The sample holds many counts of this clonotype. The V gene is TRBV12-3 or TRBV12-4, the J gene TRBJ2-3; 8 nucleotides match TRBD2. The CDR3 is 15 residues long. J gave up 6 bases and V 1 base, and 6 bases lay outside the gene matches. CDR3 loop: CASSLGTSPGDTQYF. CDR3 coding DNA: TGTGCCAGCAGTTTAGGGACTAGCCCGGGGGATACGCAGTATTTT.

This clonotype was seen many times. This chain connects TRBV7-8 to TRBJ1-4; 9 positions agree with TRBD1. The CDR3 is 14 amino acids. Germline assignment: CDR1 SGHVS and CDR2 FQNEAQ. Trimming removed 5 bases from V and 8 bases from J; junction bases left unmatched: 6. CDR3 DNA sequence: TGTGCCAGCAGCCTCGGGACAGGGAGAGAAAAACTGTTTTTT. As protein: CASSLGTGREKLFF.

This clonotype was observed a few times. At one of its ends the junction is not consistent with the germline gene, which may arise from a read error. This sequence joins TRBV7-9 and TRBJ2-5, with 8 bases aligning to TRBD1. The CDR3 is made up of 12 amino acids. CDR1 is SEHNR, CDR2 FQNEAQ, per germline (reference sequence). DNA for the CDR3: TGTTCCAGCAGGACAGGGCAAGAGACCCAGTACTTC. The encoded protein is CSSRTGQETQYF.